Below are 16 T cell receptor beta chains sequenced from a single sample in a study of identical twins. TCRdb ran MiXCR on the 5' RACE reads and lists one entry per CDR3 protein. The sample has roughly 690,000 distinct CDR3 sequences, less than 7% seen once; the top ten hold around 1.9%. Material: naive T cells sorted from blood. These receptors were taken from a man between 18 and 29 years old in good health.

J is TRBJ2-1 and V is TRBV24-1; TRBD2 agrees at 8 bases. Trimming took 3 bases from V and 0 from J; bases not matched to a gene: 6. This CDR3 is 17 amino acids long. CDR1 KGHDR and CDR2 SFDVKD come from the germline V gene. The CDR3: CATSDLQRGSSYNEQFF. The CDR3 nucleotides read TGTGCCACCAGTGATCTACAGCGGGGGAGCTCCTACAATGAGCAGTTCTTC.

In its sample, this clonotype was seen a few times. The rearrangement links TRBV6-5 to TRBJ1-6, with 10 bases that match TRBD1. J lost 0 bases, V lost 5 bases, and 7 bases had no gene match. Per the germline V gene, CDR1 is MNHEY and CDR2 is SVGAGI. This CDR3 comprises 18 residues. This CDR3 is CASSHWTGGPSYNSPLHF. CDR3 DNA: TGTGCCAGCAGTCACTGGACAGGGGGGCCCTCCTATAATTCACCCCTCCACTTT.

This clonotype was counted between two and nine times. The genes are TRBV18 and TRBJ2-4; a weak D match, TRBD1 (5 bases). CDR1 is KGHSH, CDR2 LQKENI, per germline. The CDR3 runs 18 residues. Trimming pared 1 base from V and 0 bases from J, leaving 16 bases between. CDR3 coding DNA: TGTGCCAGCTCACCACTTGATTCTGGGGCCATAGCCAAAAACATTCAGTACTTC. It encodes CASSPLDSGAIAKNIQYF. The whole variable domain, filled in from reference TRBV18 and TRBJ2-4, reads NAGVMQNPRHLVRRRGQEARLRCSPMKGHSHVYWYRQLPEEGLKFMVYLQKENIIDESGMPKERFSAEFPKEGPSILRIQQVVRGDSAAYFCASSPLDSGAIAKNIQYFGAGTRLSVL.

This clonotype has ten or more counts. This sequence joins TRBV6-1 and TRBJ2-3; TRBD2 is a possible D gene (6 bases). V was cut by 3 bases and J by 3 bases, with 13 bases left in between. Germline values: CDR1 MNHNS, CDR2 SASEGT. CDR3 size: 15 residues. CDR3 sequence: CASSEEGRYTDTQYF. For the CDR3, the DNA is TGTGCCAGCAGTGAGGAGGGCAGGTATACAGATACGCAGTATTTT.

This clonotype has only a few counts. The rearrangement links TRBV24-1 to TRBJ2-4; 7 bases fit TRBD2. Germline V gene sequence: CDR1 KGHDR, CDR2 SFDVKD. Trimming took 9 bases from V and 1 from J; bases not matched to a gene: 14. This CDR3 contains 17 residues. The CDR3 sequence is CATSPSGTGGAKNIQYF. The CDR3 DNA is TGTGCCACCTCGCCTAGCGGTACGGGCGGGGCCAAAAACATTCAGTACTTC.

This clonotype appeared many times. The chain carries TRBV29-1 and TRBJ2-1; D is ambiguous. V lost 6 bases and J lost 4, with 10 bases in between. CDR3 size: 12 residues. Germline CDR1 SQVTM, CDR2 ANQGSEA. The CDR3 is CSVIGIYNEQFF. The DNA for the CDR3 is TGCAGCGTCATAGGGATATACAATGAGCAGTTCTTC.

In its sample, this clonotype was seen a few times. The CDR3 here is CASSSTINPGTAHLEKRTQYF. DNA for the CDR3: TGTGCCAGCAGTTCCACCATAAACCCCGGGACAGCTCATCTAGAGAAGAGGACCCAGTACTTC. The chain is built from TRBV27 and TRBJ2-5; 7 positions agree with TRBD1. Trimming removed 4 bases from V and 7 bases from J; junction bases left unmatched: 30. Germline V gene sequence: CDR1 MNHEY, CDR2 SMNVEV (reference sequence). The CDR3 has 21 amino acids.

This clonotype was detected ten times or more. The CDR3 region has the DNA TGCGCCAGCAGCTCGGGACTCGAGCCCTACGAGCAGTACTTC. The encoded protein is CASSSGLEPYEQYF. The J gene is TRBJ2-7, the V gene TRBV5-1, with D possibly TRBD2 on 6 matching bases. The CDR3 contains 14 residues. With 3 bases removed from V and 2 bases from J, the gap between germline ends came to 12 bases. From germline, CDR1 is SGHRS and CDR2 YFSETQ.

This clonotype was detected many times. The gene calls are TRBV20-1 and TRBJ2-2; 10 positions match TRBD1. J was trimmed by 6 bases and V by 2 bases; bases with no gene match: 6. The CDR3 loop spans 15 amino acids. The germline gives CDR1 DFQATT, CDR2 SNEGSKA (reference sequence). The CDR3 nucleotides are TGCAGTGCTAGATCGGGACAGGGGTTTGCCGGGGAGCTGTTTTTT. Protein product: CSARSGQGFAGELFF.

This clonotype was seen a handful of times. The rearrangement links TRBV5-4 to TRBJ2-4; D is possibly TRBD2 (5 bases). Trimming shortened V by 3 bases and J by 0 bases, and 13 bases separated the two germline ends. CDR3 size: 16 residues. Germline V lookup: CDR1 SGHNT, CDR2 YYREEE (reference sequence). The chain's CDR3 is CASSSGLDLAKNIQYF. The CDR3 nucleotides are TGTGCCAGCAGCTCCGGACTCGACTTAGCCAAAAACATTCAGTACTTC.

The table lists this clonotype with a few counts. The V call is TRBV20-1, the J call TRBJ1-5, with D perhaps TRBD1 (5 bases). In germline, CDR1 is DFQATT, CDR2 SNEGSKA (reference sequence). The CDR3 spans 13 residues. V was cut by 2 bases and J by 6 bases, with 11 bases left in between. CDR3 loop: CSARRGERQPQHF. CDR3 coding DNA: TGCAGTGCTAGAAGGGGCGAGCGTCAGCCCCAGCATTTT.

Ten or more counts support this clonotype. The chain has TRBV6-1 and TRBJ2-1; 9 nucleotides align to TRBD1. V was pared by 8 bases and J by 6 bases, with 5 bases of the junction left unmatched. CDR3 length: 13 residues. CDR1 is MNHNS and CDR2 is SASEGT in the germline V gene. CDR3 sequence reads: CASGQGSLNEQFF. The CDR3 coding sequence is TGTGCCAGCGGACAGGGGTCCCTCAATGAGCAGTTCTTC.

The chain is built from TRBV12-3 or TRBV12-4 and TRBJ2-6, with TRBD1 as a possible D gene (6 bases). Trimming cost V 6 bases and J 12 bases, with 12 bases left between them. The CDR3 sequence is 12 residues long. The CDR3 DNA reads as TGTGCCAGCAGGGTGACAGGTACCGTCCTGACTTTC. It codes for CASRVTGTVLTF.

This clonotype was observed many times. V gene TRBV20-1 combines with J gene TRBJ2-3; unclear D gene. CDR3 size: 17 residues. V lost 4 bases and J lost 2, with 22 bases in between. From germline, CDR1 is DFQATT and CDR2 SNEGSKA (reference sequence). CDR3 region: CSATAFPPGRPTDTQYF. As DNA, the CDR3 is TGCAGTGCTACGGCCTTCCCCCCGGGTAGACCCACAGATACGCAGTATTTT.

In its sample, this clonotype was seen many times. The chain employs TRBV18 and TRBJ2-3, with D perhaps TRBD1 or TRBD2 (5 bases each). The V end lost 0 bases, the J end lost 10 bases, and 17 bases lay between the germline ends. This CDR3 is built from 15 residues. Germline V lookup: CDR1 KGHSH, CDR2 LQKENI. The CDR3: CASSPPSPGRGSQYF. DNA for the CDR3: TGTGCCAGCTCACCACCGTCCCCAGGGCGCGGGTCGCAGTATTTT.

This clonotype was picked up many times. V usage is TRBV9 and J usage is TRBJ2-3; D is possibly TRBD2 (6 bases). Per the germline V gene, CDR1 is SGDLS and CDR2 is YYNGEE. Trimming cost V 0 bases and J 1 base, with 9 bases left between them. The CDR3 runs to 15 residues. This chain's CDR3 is CASSVAGDRTDTQYF. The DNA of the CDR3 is TGTGCCAGCAGCGTAGCGGGAGATCGCACAGATACGCAGTATTTT.